Sequencing of this T cell receptor (beta chain) was carried out in a study of T-cell memory formation after mild COVID-19. Study-wide background: TCR clusters were mostly donor specific.

Germline CDR1 and CDR2: LGHNA and YSLEER. The CDR3 runs 13 residues. Deletions cut 5 bases from V and 8 bases from J, with 10 bases between. This clonotype came up many times. Its antigen remains unknown. Regarding the study as a whole: Some responding clones appeared in pre-infection memory, suggesting cross-reactive memory joined. The study found balanced CD4/CD8 in clones contracting day 15 to 85 and a CD4+ lean in later expanders.

The authors produced TCR alpha and TCR beta cDNA libraries with sample barcodes and UMIs by 5'RACE using constant-segment primers. Using its own MiXCR run on the 5' RACE reads, TCRdb lists one record per CDR3 protein. The sample lists roughly 150,000 distinct CDR3 sequences, under 15% occurring once. Sequencing was carried out using PBMCs or a T cell subset sorted from them (not recorded which). The chain employs TRBV4-3 and TRBJ1-6; no reliable D call. The TCR comes from a man aged 18 to 35 who had mild COVID-19 (a few samples of this study predate the infection). Cell type and time point are not known. This CDR3 reads CASSAKADSPLHF. CDR3 coding DNA: TGCGCCAGCAGCGCCAAGGCCGATTCACCCCTCCACTTT.